The sequence of this T cell receptor (beta chain) was determined in a study of Tregs in tolerant kidney transplant recipients (dated by TCRdb to about 2019). Study-wide context: The transplants used related donors with nonmyeloablative bone marrow transplantation, and mixed chimerism in the human trials was transient. The study used TCRbeta sequencing to identify donor-specific regulatory T cells before combined kidney and bone marrow transplantation, then tracked those cells after transplant. General study outcomes and caveats: Because only a small number of patients were included, the study had limitations, and the results will need to be validated in larger populations as well as under other immunosuppression protocols. For some patients, the PCR primers changed as time went on, which meant samples from those patients could not be compared with one another at the nucleotide level. In tolerant patients, the expansion of donor-specific Tregs was greater than global Treg expansion, suggesting that the expansion was antigen-driven rather than nonspecific. Expanding Tregs with activated donor B cells appeared to identify the most biologically relevant and donor-specific TCRbeta repertoire. Biological reproducibility was not directly addressed, though technical replication error appeared minimal.

As regards this clone: No antigen is known for it. The sample holds no much larger clone one base away, and base qualities are not on file.

Genomic DNA was extracted from sorted cells with the QIAGEN DNeasy Blood and Tissue Kit for TCRbeta CDR3 sequencing. High-throughput TCRbeta CDR3 sequencing, which included PCR amplification with bias correction and internal controls, was done commercially through immunoSEQ. From the authors' description of their analysis: A unique productive TCRbeta sequence was defined by the CDR3 nucleotide sequence when primers matched, and otherwise by the CDR3 amino acid sequence together with the Vbeta and Jbeta genes. To correct for sorting error, sequences found in more than one sorted population at a frequency ratio of 2:1 or less were discarded, and the remaining shared sequences were assigned to the population with the higher frequency. Sequences were defined as donor-reactive when expanded at least 5-fold in CFSE-low cells versus unstimulated cells and present at a frequency of at least 0.01% in CFSE-low cells. Repertoire divergence was quantified by Jensen-Shannon divergence using the top 100 TCRbeta sequences ranked by frequency. For samples with multiple sequencing runs, sorting error was corrected in each run separately before the runs were combined. In TCRdb, the immuneACCESS table is reduced to in-frame sequences with V and J assigned. These tables do not hold every clone; where another copy was compared, an unresolved V gene accounts for under half, and the others remain unexplained. V and J calls and clone size come straight from that table; D and trimming were deduced from the DNA. The sample contains roughly 80,000 clones, less than 95% of them found a single time. The ten largest make up 0.34% of the sample.

The time point label on this specimen signifies: blood sample drawn before combined kidney and bone marrow transplant. Thawed PBMCs were FACS-sorted into unstimulated Tregs (CD4+CD25+CD127-), CD4+ non-Tregs (CD4+CD25-), CD4 cells and CD8 cells. Prior to Treg sorting, thawed PBMCs were rested overnight at 37 degrees C with 200 IU/ml IL-2. A few combined kidney and bone marrow transplant recipients from the ITN036ST trial were included as patients, and samples were available only from these trial subjects. Healthy control blood was separated into PBMCs by Ficoll density gradient and cryopreserved, and patient PBMCs were collected both before and after transplant. From cysteine to phenylalanine, the CDR3 is 16 amino acids long. Only the CDR3 DNA is retained, 48 bases long and in frame from the first base. Relative to germline, V is 1 base shorter and J is 1 base shorter, with 12 bases between their ends. Reading the germline V gene gives CDR1 SGHRS and CDR2 YFSETQ.

Sample: Tregs from blood, taken before the transplant. The chain joins TRBV5-1 to TRBJ2-1, with a weak D call of TRBD2 (6 bases match). The clonotype originates from a human donor who received a combined kidney and bone marrow transplant. CDR3 reads: CASSLQIAASYNEQFF. The DNA is TGCGCCAGCAGCTTGCAAATAGCGGCTTCCTACAATGAGCAGTTCTTC.